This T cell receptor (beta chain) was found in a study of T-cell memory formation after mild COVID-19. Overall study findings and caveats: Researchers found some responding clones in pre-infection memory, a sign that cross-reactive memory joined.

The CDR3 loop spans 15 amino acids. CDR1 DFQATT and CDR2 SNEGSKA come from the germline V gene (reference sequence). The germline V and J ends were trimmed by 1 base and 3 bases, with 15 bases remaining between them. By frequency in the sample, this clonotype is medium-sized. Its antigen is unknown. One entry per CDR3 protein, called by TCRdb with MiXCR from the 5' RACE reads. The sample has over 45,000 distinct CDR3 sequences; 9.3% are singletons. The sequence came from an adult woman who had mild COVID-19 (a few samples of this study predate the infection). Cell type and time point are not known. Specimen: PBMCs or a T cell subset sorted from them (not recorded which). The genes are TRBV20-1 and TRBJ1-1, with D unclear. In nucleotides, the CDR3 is TGCAGTGCTAGAGGCAGGCTTCTAAGCGACACTGAAGCTTTCTTT. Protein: CSARGRLLSDTEAFF.